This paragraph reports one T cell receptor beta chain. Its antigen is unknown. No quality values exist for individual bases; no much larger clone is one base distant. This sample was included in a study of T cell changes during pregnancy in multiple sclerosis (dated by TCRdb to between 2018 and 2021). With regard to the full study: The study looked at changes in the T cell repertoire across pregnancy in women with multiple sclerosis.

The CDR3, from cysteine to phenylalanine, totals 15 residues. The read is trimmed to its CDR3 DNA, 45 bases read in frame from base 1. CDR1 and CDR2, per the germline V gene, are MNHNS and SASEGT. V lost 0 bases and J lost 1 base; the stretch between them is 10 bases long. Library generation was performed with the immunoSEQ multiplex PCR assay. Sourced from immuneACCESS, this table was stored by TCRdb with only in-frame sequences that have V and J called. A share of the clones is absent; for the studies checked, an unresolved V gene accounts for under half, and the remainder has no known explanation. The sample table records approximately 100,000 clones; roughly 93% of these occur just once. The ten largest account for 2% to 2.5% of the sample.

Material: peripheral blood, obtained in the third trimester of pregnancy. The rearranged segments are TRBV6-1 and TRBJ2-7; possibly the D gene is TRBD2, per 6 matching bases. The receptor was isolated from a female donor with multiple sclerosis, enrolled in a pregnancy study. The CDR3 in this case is CASSEALGGSYEQYF. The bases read TGTGCCAGCAGTGAAGCGCTGGGGGGATCCTACGAGCAGTACTTC.